A selection of T cell receptor beta chains follows, all from one sample in a study of blood T cell repertoires in COVID-19. TCRdb's table, derived via immunoSEQ multiplex PCR, lists solely in-frame clones and lacks some. The sample holds over 200,000 clones, under 90% seen once. Sequenced: peripheral blood. The origin of the receptors is a woman older than 75 with COVID-19, enrolled during active disease. The CDR3 runs from the conserved cysteine through the conserved F or W. Each record gives: D gene, J gene, V gene, CDR3 protein, CDR3 DNA. A D gene is named only where the DNA matches it firmly.

D: NA; J: TRBJ1-1; V: TRBV7-2; CDR3: CASSSLRGTTEAFF; DNA: TGTGCCAGCAGCTCCTTAAGGGGGACAACTGAAGCTTTCTTT
D: NA; J: TRBJ1-1; V: TRBV5-4; CDR3: CASSPGGTSNTEAFF; DNA: TGTGCCAGCAGCCCGGGGGGCACTTCGAACACTGAAGCTTTCTTT
D: NA; J: TRBJ1-2; V: TRBV5-6; CDR3: CASSPRVRANYGYTF; DNA: TGTGCCAGCAGCCCCAGAGTCAGGGCTAACTATGGCTACACCTTC
D: NA; J: TRBJ2-2; V: TRBV3-1/TRBV3-2; CDR3: CASSQQANTGELFF; DNA: TGTGCCAGCAGCCAGCAGGCCAACACCGGGGAGCTGTTTTTT
D: NA; J: TRBJ1-2; V: TRBV5-6; CDR3: CASSRGMSYYGYTF; DNA: TGTGCCAGCAGCCGGGGGATGTCGTACTATGGCTACACCTTC
D: NA; J: TRBJ1-1; V: TRBV6-5; CDR3: CASRLDSRMNTEAFF; DNA: TGTGCCAGCAGATTGGACAGCCGCATGAACACTGAAGCTTTCTTT
D: NA; J: TRBJ1-4; V: TRBV28; CDR3: CASSTPGGYRSNEKLFF; DNA: TGTGCCAGCAGCACTCCAGGAGGGTACAGGTCTAATGAAAAACTGTTTTTT
D: TRBD1; J: TRBJ1-6; V: TRBV2; CDR3: CASSEAAGGPLHF; DNA: TGTGCCAGCAGTGAAGCGGCAGGGGGGCCCCTCCACTTT
D: NA; J: TRBJ2-7; V: TRBV29-1; CDR3: CSVGRTTYEQYF; DNA: TGCAGCGTTGGTCGGACAACCTACGAGCAGTACTTC
D: TRBD1; J: TRBJ1-6; V: TRBV2; CDR3: CASTRTGPNSPLHF; DNA: TGTGCCAGTACCCGGACAGGCCCTAATTCACCCCTCCACTTT
D: TRBD1; J: TRBJ2-3; V: TRBV5-1; CDR3: CASRDPGQGTDTQYF; DNA: TGCGCCAGCAGGGATCCGGGACAGGGAACAGATACGCAGTATTTT
D: NA; J: TRBJ1-1; V: TRBV21-1; CDR3: CASSKRGFAEAFF; DNA: TGTGCCAGCAGCAAACGAGGGTTCGCTGAAGCTTTCTTT